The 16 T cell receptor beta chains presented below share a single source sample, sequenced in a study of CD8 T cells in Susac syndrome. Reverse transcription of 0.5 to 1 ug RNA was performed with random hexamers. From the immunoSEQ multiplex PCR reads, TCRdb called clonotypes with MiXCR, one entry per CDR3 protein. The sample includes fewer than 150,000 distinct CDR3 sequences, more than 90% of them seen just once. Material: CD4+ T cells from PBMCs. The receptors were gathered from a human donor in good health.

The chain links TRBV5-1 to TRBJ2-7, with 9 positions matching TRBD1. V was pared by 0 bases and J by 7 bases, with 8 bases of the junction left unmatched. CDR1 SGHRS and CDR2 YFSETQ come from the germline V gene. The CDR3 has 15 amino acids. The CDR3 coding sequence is TGCGCCAGCAGCTTGGGACCGACAGGGGGTGCGGAGCAGTACTTC. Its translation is CASSLGPTGGAEQYF. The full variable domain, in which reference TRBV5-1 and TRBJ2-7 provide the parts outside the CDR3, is KAGVTQTPRYLIKTRGQQVTLSCSPISGHRSVSWYQQTPGQGLQFLFEYFSETQRNKGNFPGRFSGRQFSNSRSEMNVSTLELGDSALYLCASSLGPTGGAEQYFGPGTRLTVT.

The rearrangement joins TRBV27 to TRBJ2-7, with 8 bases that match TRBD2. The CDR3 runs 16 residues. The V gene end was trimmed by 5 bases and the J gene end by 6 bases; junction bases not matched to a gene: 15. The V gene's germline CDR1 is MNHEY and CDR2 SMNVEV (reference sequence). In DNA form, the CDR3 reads TGTGCCAGCAGTCCCTGGGGAGCGGGAGCGCCTTTCGAGCAGTACTTC. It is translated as CASSPWGAGAPFEQYF.

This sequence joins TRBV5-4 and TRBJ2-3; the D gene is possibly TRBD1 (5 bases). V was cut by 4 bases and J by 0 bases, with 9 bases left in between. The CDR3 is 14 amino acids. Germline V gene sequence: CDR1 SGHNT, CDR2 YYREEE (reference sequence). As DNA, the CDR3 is TGTGCCAGCAGCCAGGACAAGAGCACAGATACGCAGTATTTT. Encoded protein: CASSQDKSTDTQYF. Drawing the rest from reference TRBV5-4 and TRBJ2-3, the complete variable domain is ETGVTQSPTHLIKTRGQQVTLRCSSQSGHNTVSWYQQALGQGPQFIFQYYREEENGRGNFPPRFSGLQFPNYSSELNVNALELDDSALYLCASSQDKSTDTQYFGPGTRLTVL.

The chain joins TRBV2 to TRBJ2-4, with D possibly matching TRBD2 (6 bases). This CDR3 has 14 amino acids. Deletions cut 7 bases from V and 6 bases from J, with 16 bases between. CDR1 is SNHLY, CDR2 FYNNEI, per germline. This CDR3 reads CASTMSPGRNIQYF. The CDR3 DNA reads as TGTGCCAGCACCATGTCCCCCGGGAGAAACATTCAGTACTTC.

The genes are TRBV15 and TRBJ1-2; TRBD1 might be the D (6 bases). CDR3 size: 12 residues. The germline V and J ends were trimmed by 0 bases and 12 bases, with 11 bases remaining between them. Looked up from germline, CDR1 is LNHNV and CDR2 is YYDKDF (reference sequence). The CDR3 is CATSRDQRQDTF. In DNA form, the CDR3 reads TGTGCCACCAGCAGAGATCAGAGACAGGACACCTTC.

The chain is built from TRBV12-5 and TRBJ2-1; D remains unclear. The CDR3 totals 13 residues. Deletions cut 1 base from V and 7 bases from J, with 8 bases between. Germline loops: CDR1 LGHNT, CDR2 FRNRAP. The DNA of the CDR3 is TGTGCTAGTGGTTTGGATCTGTTGAATGAGCAGTTCTTC. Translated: CASGLDLLNEQFF.

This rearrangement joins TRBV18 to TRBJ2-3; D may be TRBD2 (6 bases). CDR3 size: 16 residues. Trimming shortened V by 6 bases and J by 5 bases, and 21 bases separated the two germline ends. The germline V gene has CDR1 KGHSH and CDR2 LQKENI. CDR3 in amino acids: CASSNRLPSAGDTQYF. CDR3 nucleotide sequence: TGTGCCAGCTCGAACCGGTTGCCTAGCGCCGGAGATACGCAGTATTTT.

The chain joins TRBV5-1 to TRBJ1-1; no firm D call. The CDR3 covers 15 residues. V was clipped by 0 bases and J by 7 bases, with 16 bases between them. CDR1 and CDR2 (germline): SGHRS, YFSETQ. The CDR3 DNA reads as TGCGCCAGCAGCTTGGAGTCTACATTTCAAAATGAAGCTTTCTTT. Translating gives CASSLESTFQNEAFF.

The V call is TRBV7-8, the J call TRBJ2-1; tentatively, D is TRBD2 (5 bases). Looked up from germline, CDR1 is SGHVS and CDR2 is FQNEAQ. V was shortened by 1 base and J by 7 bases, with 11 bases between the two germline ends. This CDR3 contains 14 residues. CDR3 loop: CASSLETSWNEQFF. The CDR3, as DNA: TGTGCCAGCAGCTTAGAAACTAGTTGGAATGAGCAGTTCTTC.

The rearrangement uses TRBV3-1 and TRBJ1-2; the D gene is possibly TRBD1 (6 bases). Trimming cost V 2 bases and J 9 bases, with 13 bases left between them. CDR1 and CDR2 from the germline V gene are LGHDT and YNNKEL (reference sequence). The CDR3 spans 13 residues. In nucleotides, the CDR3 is TGTGCCAGCAGCCAAAACAACAGGGCTAGCTACACCTTC. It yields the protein CASSQNNRASYTF.

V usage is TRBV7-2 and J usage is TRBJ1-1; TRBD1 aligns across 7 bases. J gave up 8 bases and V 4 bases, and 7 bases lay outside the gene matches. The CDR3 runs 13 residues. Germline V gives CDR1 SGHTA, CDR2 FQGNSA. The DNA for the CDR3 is TGTGCCAGCAGCTGGGGACAGACCTCCGAAGCTTTCTTT. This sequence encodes CASSWGQTSEAFF.

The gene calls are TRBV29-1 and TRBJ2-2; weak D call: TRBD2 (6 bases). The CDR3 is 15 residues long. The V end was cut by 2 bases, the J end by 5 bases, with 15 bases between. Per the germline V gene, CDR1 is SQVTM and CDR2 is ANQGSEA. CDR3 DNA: TGCAGCGTTGAAAGTCGGGACTCGACGACCGGGGAGCTGTTTTTT. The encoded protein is CSVESRDSTTGELFF.

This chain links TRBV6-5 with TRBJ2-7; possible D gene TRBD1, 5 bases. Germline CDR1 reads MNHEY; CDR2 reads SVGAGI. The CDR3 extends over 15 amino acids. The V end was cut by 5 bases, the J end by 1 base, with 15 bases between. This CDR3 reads CASSPTKQGSYEQYF. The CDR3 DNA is TGTGCCAGCAGTCCAACCAAGCAGGGATCCTACGAGCAGTACTTC.

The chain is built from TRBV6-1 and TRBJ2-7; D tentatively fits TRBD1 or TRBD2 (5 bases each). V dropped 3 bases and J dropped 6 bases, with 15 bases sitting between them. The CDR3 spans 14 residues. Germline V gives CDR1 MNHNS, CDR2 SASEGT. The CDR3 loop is CASSEGPTAAEQYF. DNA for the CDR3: TGTGCCAGCAGTGAGGGACCGACGGCGGCCGAGCAGTACTTC.

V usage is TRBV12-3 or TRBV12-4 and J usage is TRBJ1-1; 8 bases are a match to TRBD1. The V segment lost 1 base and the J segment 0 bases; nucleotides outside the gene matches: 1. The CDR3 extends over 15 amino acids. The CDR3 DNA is TGTGCCAGCAGTTTAGGGGACAGGATGAACACTGAAGCTTTCTTT. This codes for CASSLGDRMNTEAFF.

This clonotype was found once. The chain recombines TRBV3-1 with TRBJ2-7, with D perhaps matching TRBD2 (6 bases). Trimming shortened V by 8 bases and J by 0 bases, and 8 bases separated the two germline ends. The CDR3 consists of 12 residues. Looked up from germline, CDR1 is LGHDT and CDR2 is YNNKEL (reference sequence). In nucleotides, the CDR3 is TGTGCCAGCGAGGGAGGCTCCTACGAGCAGTACTTC. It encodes CASEGGSYEQYF.